The 31 T cell receptor beta chains below come from one sample, sequenced in a study of cytomegalovirus exposure and HLA in healthy donors. TCRdb's table, derived via immunoSEQ multiplex PCR, lists solely in-frame clones and lacks some. This table has approximately 200,000 clones, around 84% appearing once. The source material was PBMCs. Receptors originate from a man between 18 and 35 years old in good health and CMV-seropositive.

The chain couples TRBV2 to TRBJ2-5; 11 bases fit TRBD2. After removal of 8 bases from V and 4 bases from J, the junction contained 0 bases not matched to a gene. The CDR3 is made up of 12 amino acids. Per germline, CDR1 SNHLY and CDR2 FYNNEI. The CDR3 region is CASLAGGETQYF. The CDR3 DNA reads TGTGCCAGCCTAGCGGGAGGAGAGACCCAGTACTTC.

This clone was counted a single time. The V gene is TRBV5-4, the J gene TRBJ2-5, with 8 bases lining up with TRBD2. Per the germline V gene, CDR1 is SGHNT and CDR2 is YYREEE (reference sequence). The ends lost 3 bases at V and 8 bases at J; junction bases unmatched: 6. The CDR3 runs to 13 residues. The CDR3 here is CASSSTSVDTQYF. CDR3 nucleotides: TGTGCCAGCAGCTCGACTAGCGTCGACACCCAGTACTTC. The full variable domain, completed using reference TRBV5-4 and TRBJ2-5, is ETGVTQSPTHLIKTRGQQVTLRCSSQSGHNTVSWYQQALGQGPQFIFQYYREEENGRGNFPPRFSGLQFPNYSSELNVNALELDDSALYLCASSSTSVDTQYFGPGTRLLVL.

The chain uses TRBV7-2 and TRBJ2-1; the match to TRBD2 covers 7 bases. V lost 1 base, J lost 8 bases, and 5 bases stayed unmatched. This CDR3 comprises 14 residues. Germline V gene lookup returns CDR1 SGHTA and CDR2 FQGNSA. In DNA, the CDR3 is TGTGCCAGCAGCTTAGGACTAGCTGTCTATGAGCAGTTCTTC. Protein sequence: CASSLGLAVYEQFF. Looking up the rest from reference TRBV7-2 and TRBJ2-1 gives the full variable domain: GAGVSQSPSNKVTEKGKDVELRCDPISGHTALYWYRQSLGQGLEFLIYFQGNSAPDKSGLPSDRFSAERTGGSVSTLTIQRTQQEDSAVYLCASSLGLAVYEQFFGPGTRLTVL.

This clone occurred a few times. The chain has TRBV19 and TRBJ2-7; 9 bases align to TRBD1. V was clipped by 4 bases and J by 1 base; unmatched bases: 2. Germline V lookup: CDR1 LNHDA, CDR2 SQIVND (reference sequence). The length of the CDR3 is 14 residues. The CDR3 DNA reads TGTGCCAGTAGTAGGGACAGGGTATCCTACGAGCAGTACTTC. As protein: CASSRDRVSYEQYF. Combining the CDR3 with reference TRBV19 and TRBJ2-7 gives the whole variable domain DGGITQSPKYLFRKEGQNVTLSCEQNLNHDAMYWYRQDPGQGLRLIYYSQIVNDFQKGDIAEGYSVSREKKESFPLTVTSAQKNPTAFYLCASSRDRVSYEQYFGPGTRLTVT.

In this sample, this clone turned up once. This sequence joins TRBV19 and TRBJ2-7; 10 bases map to TRBD1. Germline trimming cut 3 bases from V and 2 bases from J; bases unmatched to any gene: 10. The CDR3 runs to 17 residues. Germline V CDR1 and CDR2: LNHDA, SQIVND (reference sequence). CDR3: CASSMIGTGAVTYEQYF. The CDR3 DNA is TGTGCCAGTAGTATGATCGGGACAGGGGCTGTAACCTACGAGCAGTACTTC.

CDR3 bases: TGTGCCAGCAGCTCCAGGGTGGTGAAGGTATACAATGAGCAGTTCTTC. This sequence encodes CASSSRVVKVYNEQFF. This chain uses TRBV5-4 with TRBJ2-1; a possible D gene is TRBD1 (5 bases). The V end was cut by 3 bases, the J end by 4 bases, with 17 bases between. Per the germline V gene, CDR1 is SGHNT and CDR2 is YYREEE (reference sequence). This CDR3 has 16 amino acids.

This chain uses TRBV30 with TRBJ2-1; D uncertain. The CDR3 loop spans 12 amino acids. The V and J ends lost 2 bases and 3 bases respectively, with 5 bases between them. Germline CDR1 GTSNPN, CDR2 SVGIG (reference sequence). The CDR3 region has the DNA TGTGCCTGGAGTACAGTCTACAATGAGCAGTTCTTC. As protein: CAWSTVYNEQFF.

V and J are TRBV2 and TRBJ2-1; 11 bases match TRBD2. From germline, CDR1 is SNHLY and CDR2 FYNNEI. V shed 5 bases and J 6 bases; nucleotides not matched to a gene: 6. The CDR3 is made up of 15 amino acids. The CDR3 nucleotides are TGTGCCAGCAGTTCCATAGCGGGAGGGCTCAATGAGCAGTTCTTC. Its protein is CASSSIAGGLNEQFF.

The rearrangement joins TRBV6-6 to TRBJ1-5; TRBD1 agrees at 7 bases. The trim removed 7 bases at V and 9 bases at J, leaving 0 bases unmatched. From germline, CDR1 is MNHNY and CDR2 SVGAGI (reference sequence). This CDR3 has 10 residues. CDR3 sequence: CASNRGPQHF. The CDR3 region has the DNA TGTGCCAGCAACAGGGGGCCCCAGCATTTT.

J is TRBJ2-3 and V is TRBV2; 8 bases match TRBD1. V gave up 11 bases and J gave up 4 bases; unmatched junction bases: 5. CDR3 size: 12 residues. Germline V CDR1 and CDR2: SNHLY, FYNNEI. The CDR3 loop reads CAGRQGPDTQYF. CDR3 DNA sequence: TGTGCCGGAAGACAGGGGCCAGATACGCAGTATTTT.

This clone was detected a few times. This chain joins TRBV25-1 and TRBJ1-4; D is uncertain. The V and J ends lost 1 base and 4 bases respectively, with 7 bases between them. Germline V gene lookup returns CDR1 MGHDK and CDR2 SYGVNS. The CDR3 runs 14 residues. DNA for the CDR3: TGTGCCAGCAGTGAATCTCTCGGTAATGAAAAACTGTTTTTT. Protein product: CASSESLGNEKLFF.

The gene calls are TRBV2 and TRBJ2-3; maybe TRBD1 (5 bases). V lost 7 bases, J lost 1 base, and 27 bases lay in between. The CDR3 consists of 19 residues. Germline loops: CDR1 SNHLY, CDR2 FYNNEI. The CDR3 DNA follows: TGTGCCAGCACCGAGGCGGCAGGGTTAGGCCGACACGGCACAGATACGCAGTATTTT. Its translation: CASTEAAGLGRHGTDTQYF. The full variable domain, rest sourced from reference TRBV2 and TRBJ2-3, is EPEVTQTPSHQVTQMGQEVILRCVPISNHLYFYWYRQILGQKVEFLVSFYNNEISEKSEIFDDQFSVERPDGSNFTLKIRSTKLEDSAMYFCASTEAAGLGRHGTDTQYFGPGTRLTVL.

This rearrangement joins TRBV19 to TRBJ1-5, with no clear D. This CDR3 is 15 amino acids long. The germline V gene encodes CDR1 LNHDA and CDR2 SQIVND (reference sequence). V was clipped by 6 bases and J by 0 bases, with 12 bases between them. The CDR3: CASSPRVYSNQPQHF. As DNA, the CDR3 is TGTGCCAGTAGCCCAAGAGTCTATAGCAATCAGCCCCAGCATTTT.

The V call is TRBV2, the J call TRBJ2-1, with D tentatively TRBD1 (5 bases). Germline CDR1 and CDR2: SNHLY and FYNNEI. The CDR3 loop spans 15 amino acids. Trimming removed 3 bases from V and 5 bases from J, with 14 bases in between. The CDR3 loop reads CASSDWQGVHNEQFF. Written as DNA, the CDR3 is TGTGCCAGCAGTGACTGGCAGGGCGTCCACAATGAGCAGTTCTTC.

The chain couples TRBV27 to TRBJ1-3, with TRBD1 matching over 9 bases. The CDR3 runs to 16 residues. Germline CDR1 is MNHEY and CDR2 is SMNVEV (reference sequence). The V segment lost 2 bases and the J segment 4 bases; nucleotides outside the gene matches: 6. The DNA of the CDR3 is TGTGCCAGCAGTTTAGGAGGGGGACAGGGAGGAAACACCATATATTTT. It yields the protein CASSLGGGQGGNTIYF.

V usage is TRBV11-1 and J usage is TRBJ2-5, with 7 bases matching TRBD1. Trimming cost V 3 bases and J 1 base; bases outside gene matches: 5. The CDR3 is 15 residues long. In germline, CDR1 is SGHAT, CDR2 FQDESV (reference sequence). CDR3 amino acids: CASSFPRQGQETQYF. The CDR3, as DNA: TGTGCCAGCAGCTTCCCAAGACAGGGCCAAGAGACCCAGTACTTC.

This rearrangement joins TRBV28 to TRBJ2-3; TRBD1 is a possible D gene (6 bases). The CDR3 is 15 residues long. V dropped 6 bases and J dropped 5 bases, with 18 bases sitting between them. The germline gives CDR1 MDHEN, CDR2 SYDVKM. The CDR3 DNA reads TGTGCCAGCAGCTACCACAGGGATAGGGGAGATACGCAGTATTTT. Protein product: CASSYHRDRGDTQYF.

This chain connects TRBV19 to TRBJ2-7; weak D call: TRBD2 (5 bases). Germline V CDR1 and CDR2: LNHDA, SQIVND (reference sequence). The V end lost 2 bases, the J end lost 0 bases, and 8 bases lay between the germline ends. The CDR3 loop spans 14 amino acids. The CDR3 sequence: CASSISGISYEQYF. CDR3 bases: TGTGCCAGTAGTATATCGGGGATCTCCTACGAGCAGTACTTC.

Only one count was recorded for this clone. The chain uses TRBV27 and TRBJ1-5; 10 positions match TRBD1. Germline V gives CDR1 MNHEY, CDR2 SMNVEV (reference sequence). The ends lost 5 bases at V and 6 bases at J; junction bases unmatched: 7. This CDR3 region has 15 residues. This CDR3 reads CASSQDRGQVQPQHF. The CDR3, as DNA: TGTGCCAGCAGTCAAGACAGGGGGCAGGTTCAGCCCCAGCATTTT.

This chain links TRBV6-6 with TRBJ2-3; D is undetermined. CDR3 length: 15 amino acids. V was clipped by 2 bases and J by 2 bases, with 11 bases between them. The germline V gene encodes CDR1 MNHNY and CDR2 SVGAGI (reference sequence). CDR3 sequence: CASSYPAPNTDTQYF. Written as DNA, the CDR3 is TGTGCCAGCAGTTACCCTGCCCCTAACACAGATACGCAGTATTTT.

The rearrangement links TRBV5-1 to TRBJ2-3; TRBD1 is a possible D gene (5 bases). The length of the CDR3 is 15 residues. Germline loops: CDR1 SGHRS, CDR2 YFSETQ. V gave up 1 base and J gave up 4 bases, with 13 bases separating them. CDR3 sequence reads: CASSLLLRGSDTQYF. CDR3 bases: TGCGCCAGCAGCTTGTTATTAAGGGGTTCAGATACGCAGTATTTT. The variable domain in full, completed from reference TRBV5-1 and TRBJ2-3, reads KAGVTQTPRYLIKTRGQQVTLSCSPISGHRSVSWYQQTPGQGLQFLFEYFSETQRNKGNFPGRFSGRQFSNSRSEMNVSTLELGDSALYLCASSLLLRGSDTQYFGPGTRLTVL.

The chain joins TRBV7-9 to TRBJ2-7; 11 nucleotides line up with TRBD1. V gave up 5 bases and J gave up 4 bases; unmatched junction bases: 7. The CDR3 has 15 residues. Germline values: CDR1 SEHNR, CDR2 FQNEAQ (reference sequence). Written as DNA, the CDR3 is TGTGCCAGCAGCACGTCCGGGACAGGGGGGTACGAGCAGTACTTC. Residues: CASSTSGTGGYEQYF.

The chain links TRBV9 to TRBJ2-5; 8 nucleotides align to TRBD2. Germline values: CDR1 SGDLS, CDR2 YYNGEE. J gave up 5 bases and V 0 bases, and 9 bases lay outside the gene matches. The CDR3 sequence is 16 residues long. The DNA of the CDR3 is TGTGCCAGCAGCGTAGCTGCGAGCGGGAGATGGGAGACCCAGTACTTC. Protein sequence: CASSVAASGRWETQYF.

This clone is classed as medium-sized. This chain uses TRBV7-6 with TRBJ2-7; a possible D gene is TRBD1 (6 bases). The CDR3 runs 12 residues. CDR1 is SGHVS, CDR2 FNYEAQ, per germline. V lost 5 bases and J lost 3, with 8 bases in between. The CDR3 spells CASSEQGYEQYF. The CDR3 DNA reads TGTGCCAGCAGCGAACAGGGCTACGAGCAGTACTTC.

The rearrangement joins TRBV9 to TRBJ2-3; D is possibly TRBD1 (5 bases). The CDR3 has 14 residues. With 6 bases removed from V and 0 bases from J, the gap between germline ends came to 11 bases. CDR1 is SGDLS and CDR2 is YYNGEE in the germline V gene. In DNA, the CDR3 is TGTGCCAGCAATCGAGACAGAAGCACAGATACGCAGTATTTT. It translates to CASNRDRSTDTQYF.

V and J are TRBV5-1 and TRBJ2-7; D unclear. The CDR3 length is 11 residues. Trimming took 1 base from V and 7 from J, leaving 6 bases between them. Germline CDR1 SGHRS, CDR2 YFSETQ. DNA of the CDR3: TGCGCCAGCAGCTTGCTCGGGGAGCAGTACTTC. Its protein product is CASSLLGEQYF.

This clone was seen a single time. V and J are TRBV11-2 and TRBJ2-1; TRBD2 agrees at 7 bases. The trim removed 3 bases at V and 7 bases at J, leaving 9 bases unmatched. Germline CDR1 reads SGHAT; CDR2 reads FQNNGV. CDR3 size: 15 residues. The CDR3 region is CASSLSPNGGNEQFF. For the CDR3, the DNA is TGTGCCAGCAGCTTGTCTCCCAACGGGGGGAATGAGCAGTTCTTC.

This chain connects TRBV5-4 to TRBJ2-1, with D tentatively TRBD1 (5 bases). The CDR3 contains 13 residues. CDR1 SGHNT and CDR2 YYREEE come from the germline V gene (reference sequence). Between the trimmed V and J ends, which lost 4 bases and 8 bases, there was a span of 13 bases. The CDR3 DNA sequence: TGTGCCAGCAGCACCCGCAGGGTGGATGAGCAGTTCTTC. Amino acids: CASSTRRVDEQFF.

The chain combines TRBV4-2 with TRBJ2-7, with D possibly matching TRBD2 (5 bases). The CDR3 totals 14 residues. Germline V gene sequence: CDR1 LGHNA, CDR2 YNFKEQ. The V end was cut by 0 bases, the J end by 6 bases, with 12 bases between. CDR3 sequence: CASSQDLRESEQYF. Here the CDR3 DNA reads TGTGCCAGCAGCCAAGATCTTCGGGAATCCGAGCAGTACTTC.

J is TRBJ1-1 and V is TRBV7-8; maybe TRBD1 (6 bases). V was shortened by 0 bases and J by 8 bases, with 10 bases between the two germline ends. The CDR3 loop spans 13 amino acids. Germline loops: CDR1 SGHVS, CDR2 FQNEAQ. CDR3 DNA: TGTGCCAGCAGCTTAGCCGGGACAACAGAAGCTTTCTTT. Translation: CASSLAGTTEAFF.

The chain carries TRBV20-1 and TRBJ2-3; no clear D. V lost 5 bases, J lost 9 bases, and 9 bases lay in between. Germline CDR1 is DFQATT and CDR2 is SNEGSKA (reference sequence). The CDR3 loop spans 10 amino acids. The CDR3 nucleotides are TGCAGTGCTCTCGCTCAGACGCAGTATTTT. Its protein product is CSALAQTQYF.